The text below deals with one T cell receptor beta chain. The target antigen is unknown. These data belong to a study of cytomegalovirus exposure and HLA in healthy donors. Study-wide points: Later analysis placed DRB1 highest and HLA-C lowest in TCR association rates, which differed by HLA locus. Confirmation in vitro established that three CMV-associated chains were specific for CMV antigens. As was reported, the classifier diagnosed cytomegalovirus status with high specificity and sensitivity.

60 Vbeta and 13 Jbeta primers were used in PCR. In the original workflow: As a later analysis found, there were roughly 80 million unique TCR beta chains, of which roughly 11 million were shared. Sequencing was performed with immunoSEQ multiplex PCR; in TCRdb, only in-frame clones are kept and a portion is missing. V, J and clone size reflect that table, while D and trimming were determined from the DNA. The sample lists about 220,000 clones, 76% occurring once. Germline V gene lookup returns CDR1 SGHDT and CDR2 YYEEEE. This CDR3 has 13 amino acids. V was trimmed by 0 bases and J by 9 bases, leaving 13 bases between them.

The TCR comes from a man aged 18 to 35 in good health and CMV-seronegative. The sequencing sample was made of PBMCs. The chain employs TRBV5-6 and TRBJ2-7, with D perhaps matching TRBD1 (6 bases). CDR3 DNA: TGTGCCAGCAGCTTGGGAGGCAGGGGCGGGCAGTACTTC. It yields the protein CASSLGGRGGQYF.